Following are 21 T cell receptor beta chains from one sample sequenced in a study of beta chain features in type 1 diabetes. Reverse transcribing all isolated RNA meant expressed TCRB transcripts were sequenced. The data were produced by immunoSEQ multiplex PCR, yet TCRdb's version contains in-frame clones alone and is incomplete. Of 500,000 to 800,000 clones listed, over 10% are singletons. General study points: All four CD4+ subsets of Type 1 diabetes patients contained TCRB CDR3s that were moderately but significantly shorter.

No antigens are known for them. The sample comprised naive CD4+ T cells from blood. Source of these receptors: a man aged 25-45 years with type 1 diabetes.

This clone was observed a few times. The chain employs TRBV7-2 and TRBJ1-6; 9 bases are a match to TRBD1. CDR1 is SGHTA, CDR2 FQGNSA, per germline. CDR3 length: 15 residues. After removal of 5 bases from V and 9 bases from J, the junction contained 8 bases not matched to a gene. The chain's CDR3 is CASSQDGTGSSPLHF. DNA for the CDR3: TGTGCCAGCAGCCAAGATGGGACAGGGAGTTCACCCCTCCACTTT.

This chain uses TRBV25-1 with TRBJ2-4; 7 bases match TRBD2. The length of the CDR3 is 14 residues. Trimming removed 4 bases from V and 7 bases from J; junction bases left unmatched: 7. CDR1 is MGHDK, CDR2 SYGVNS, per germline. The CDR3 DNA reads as TGTGCCAGCAGTGTTGACGGGACTAAGAACATTCAGTACTTC. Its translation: CASSVDGTKNIQYF.

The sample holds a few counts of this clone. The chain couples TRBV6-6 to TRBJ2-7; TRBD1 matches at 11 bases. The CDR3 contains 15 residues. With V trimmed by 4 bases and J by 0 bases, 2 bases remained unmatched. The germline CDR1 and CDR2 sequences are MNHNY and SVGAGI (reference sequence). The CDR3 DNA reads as TGTGCCAGCAGTTTCGGGACAGGGGGCTCCTACGAGCAGTACTTC. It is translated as CASSFGTGGSYEQYF.

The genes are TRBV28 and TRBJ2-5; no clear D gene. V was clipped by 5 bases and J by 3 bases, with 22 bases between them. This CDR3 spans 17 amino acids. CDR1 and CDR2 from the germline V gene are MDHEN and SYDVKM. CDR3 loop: CASSTPARARPKETQYF. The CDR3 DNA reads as TGTGCCAGCAGTACCCCAGCCCGGGCTAGACCTAAAGAGACCCAGTACTTC.

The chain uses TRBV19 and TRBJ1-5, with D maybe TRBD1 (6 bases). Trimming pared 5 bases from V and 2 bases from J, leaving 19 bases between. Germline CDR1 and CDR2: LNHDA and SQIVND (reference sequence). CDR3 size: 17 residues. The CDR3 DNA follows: TGTGCCAGTAGTTCCCGGACAGCCACGGTGGGCAATCAGCCCCAGCATTTT. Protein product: CASSSRTATVGNQPQHF. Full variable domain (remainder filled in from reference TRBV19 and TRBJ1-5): DGGITQSPKYLFRKEGQNVTLSCEQNLNHDAMYWYRQDPGQGLRLIYYSQIVNDFQKGDIAEGYSVSREKKESFPLTVTSAQKNPTAFYLCASSSRTATVGNQPQHFGDGTRLSIL.

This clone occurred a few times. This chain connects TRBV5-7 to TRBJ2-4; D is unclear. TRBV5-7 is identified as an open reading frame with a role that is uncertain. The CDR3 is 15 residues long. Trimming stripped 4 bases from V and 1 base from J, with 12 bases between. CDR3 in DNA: TGTGCCAGCAGCCGAGAGAGCCAGGCCAAAAACATTCAGTACTTC. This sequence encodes CASSRESQAKNIQYF.

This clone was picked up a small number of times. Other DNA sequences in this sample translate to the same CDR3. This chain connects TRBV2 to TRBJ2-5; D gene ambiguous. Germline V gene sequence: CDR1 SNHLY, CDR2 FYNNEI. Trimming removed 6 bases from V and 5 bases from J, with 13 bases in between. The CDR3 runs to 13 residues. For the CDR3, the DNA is TGTGCCAGCAGCCCGGGCCTGGGGGAGACCCAGTACTTC. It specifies CASSPGLGETQYF.

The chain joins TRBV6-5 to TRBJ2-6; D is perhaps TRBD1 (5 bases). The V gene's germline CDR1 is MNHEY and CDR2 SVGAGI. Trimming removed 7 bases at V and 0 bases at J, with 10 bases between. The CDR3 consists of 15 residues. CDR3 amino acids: CASTQGTSGANVLTF. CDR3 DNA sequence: TGTGCCAGCACCCAGGGTACCTCTGGGGCCAACGTCCTGACTTTC.

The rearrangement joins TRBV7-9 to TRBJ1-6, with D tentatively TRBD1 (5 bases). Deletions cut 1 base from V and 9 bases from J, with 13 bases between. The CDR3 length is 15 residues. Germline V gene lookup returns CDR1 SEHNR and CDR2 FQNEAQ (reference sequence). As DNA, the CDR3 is TGTGCCAGCAGCTTAGAACAGGAGCGGAGTTCACCCCTCCACTTT. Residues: CASSLEQERSSPLHF.

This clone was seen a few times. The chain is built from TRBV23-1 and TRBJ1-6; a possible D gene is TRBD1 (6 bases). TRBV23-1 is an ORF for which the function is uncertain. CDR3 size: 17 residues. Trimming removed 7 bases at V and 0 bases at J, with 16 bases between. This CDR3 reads CASTGPTGCSYNSPLHF. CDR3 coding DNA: TGCGCCAGCACCGGCCCAACAGGGTGCTCCTATAATTCACCCCTCCACTTT.

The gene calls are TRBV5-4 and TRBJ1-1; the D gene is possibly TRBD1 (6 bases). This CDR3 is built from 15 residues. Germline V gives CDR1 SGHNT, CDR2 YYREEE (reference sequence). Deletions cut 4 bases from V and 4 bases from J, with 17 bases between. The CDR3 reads CASSPEGGLRTEAFF. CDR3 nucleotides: TGTGCCAGCAGCCCTGAAGGGGGGCTGCGCACTGAAGCTTTCTTT.

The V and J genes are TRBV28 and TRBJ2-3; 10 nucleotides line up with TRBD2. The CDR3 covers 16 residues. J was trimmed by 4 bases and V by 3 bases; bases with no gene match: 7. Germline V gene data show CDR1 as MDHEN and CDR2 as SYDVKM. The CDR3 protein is CASSLPLAGAADTQYF. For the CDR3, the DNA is TGTGCCAGCAGTTTGCCCCTAGCGGGGGCAGCAGATACGCAGTATTTT.

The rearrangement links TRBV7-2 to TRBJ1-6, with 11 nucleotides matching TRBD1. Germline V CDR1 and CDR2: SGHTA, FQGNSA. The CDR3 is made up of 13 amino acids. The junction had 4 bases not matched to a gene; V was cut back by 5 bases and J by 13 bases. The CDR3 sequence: CASSPRDRGPLHF. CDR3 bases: TGTGCCAGCAGCCCCCGGGACAGGGGGCCCCTCCACTTT.

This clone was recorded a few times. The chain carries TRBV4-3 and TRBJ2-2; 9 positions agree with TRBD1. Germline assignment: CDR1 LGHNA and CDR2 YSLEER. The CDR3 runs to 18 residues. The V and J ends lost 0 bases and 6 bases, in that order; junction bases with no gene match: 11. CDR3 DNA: TGCGCCAGCAGCCAAGATCATCTCCGGGACAGGGTGGCCGGGGAGCTGTTTTTT. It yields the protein CASSQDHLRDRVAGELFF.

CDR3 sequence (DNA): TGTGCCATTTCCACTCAGGGAGTCGGAACCTTC. This sequence encodes CAISTQGVGTF. The rearrangement joins TRBV27 to TRBJ1-2; weak D call: TRBD1 (5 bases). The V gene lost 10 bases and the J gene lost 14 bases, with 20 bases spanning the gap. CDR1 is MNHEY, CDR2 SMNVEV, per germline (reference sequence). The CDR3 runs 11 residues.

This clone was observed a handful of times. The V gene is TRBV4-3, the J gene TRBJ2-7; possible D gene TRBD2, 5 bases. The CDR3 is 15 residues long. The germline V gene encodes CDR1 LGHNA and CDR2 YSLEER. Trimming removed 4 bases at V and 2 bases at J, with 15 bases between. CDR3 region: CASSPEAGSPYEQYF. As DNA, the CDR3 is TGCGCCAGCAGCCCGGAGGCCGGCAGCCCCTACGAGCAGTACTTC.

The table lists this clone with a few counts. DNA of the CDR3: TGTGCCAGTACCCAGACAGCTAGCACAGATACGCAGTATTTT. It codes for CASTQTASTDTQYF. This rearrangement joins TRBV19 to TRBJ2-3; TRBD1 might be the D (5 bases). The CDR3 runs to 14 residues. V was trimmed by 7 bases and J by 0 bases, leaving 11 bases between them. Germline-derived CDR1 and CDR2 are LNHDA and SQIVND (reference sequence).

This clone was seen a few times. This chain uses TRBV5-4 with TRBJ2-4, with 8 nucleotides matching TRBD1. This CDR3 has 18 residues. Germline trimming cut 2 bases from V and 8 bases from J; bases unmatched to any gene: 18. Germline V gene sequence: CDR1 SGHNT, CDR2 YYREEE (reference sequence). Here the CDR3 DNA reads TGTGCCAGCAGCTTCCGGTCCCGGGGTACAGGGGGAAGGGACATTCAGTACTTC. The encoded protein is CASSFRSRGTGGRDIQYF.

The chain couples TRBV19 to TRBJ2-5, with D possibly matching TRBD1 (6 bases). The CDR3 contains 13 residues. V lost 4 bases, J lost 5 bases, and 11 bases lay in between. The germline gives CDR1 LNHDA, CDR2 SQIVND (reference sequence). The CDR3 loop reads CASSRNRDETQYF. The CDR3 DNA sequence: TGTGCCAGTAGTAGGAACAGGGACGAGACCCAGTACTTC.

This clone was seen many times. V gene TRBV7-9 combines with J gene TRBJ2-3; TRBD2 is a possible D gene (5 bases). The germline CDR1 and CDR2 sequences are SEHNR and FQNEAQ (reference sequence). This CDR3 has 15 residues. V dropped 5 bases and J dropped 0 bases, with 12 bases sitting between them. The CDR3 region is CASSLGSSSTDTQYF. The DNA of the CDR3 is TGTGCCAGCAGCCTTGGGAGTTCTAGCACAGATACGCAGTATTTT.

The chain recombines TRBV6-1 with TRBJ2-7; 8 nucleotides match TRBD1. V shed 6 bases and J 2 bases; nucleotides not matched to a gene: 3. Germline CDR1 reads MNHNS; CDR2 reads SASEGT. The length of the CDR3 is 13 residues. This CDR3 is CASRKGQAYEQYF. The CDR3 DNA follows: TGTGCCAGCAGAAAGGGACAGGCCTACGAGCAGTACTTC.